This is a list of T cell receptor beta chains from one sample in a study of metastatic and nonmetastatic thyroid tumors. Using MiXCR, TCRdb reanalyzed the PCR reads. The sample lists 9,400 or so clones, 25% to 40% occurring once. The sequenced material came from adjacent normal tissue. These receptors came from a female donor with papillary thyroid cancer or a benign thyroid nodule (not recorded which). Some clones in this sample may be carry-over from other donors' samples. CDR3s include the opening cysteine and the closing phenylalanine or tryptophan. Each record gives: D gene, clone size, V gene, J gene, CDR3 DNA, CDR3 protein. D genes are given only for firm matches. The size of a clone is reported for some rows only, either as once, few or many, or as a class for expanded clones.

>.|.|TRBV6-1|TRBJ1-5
TGTGCCAACAGTCGGGGCCGGGGTAGCAACCAGCCCCAACATTTT
CANSRGRGSNQPQHF
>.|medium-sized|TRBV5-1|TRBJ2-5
TGCGCCAGCAGCTTGTCGCTAGTGGAGACCCAGTACTTC
CASSLSLVETQYF
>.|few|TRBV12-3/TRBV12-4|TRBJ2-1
TGTGCCAGCAGTTTAGGTGACAATGAGCAGTTCTTC
CASSLGDNEQFF
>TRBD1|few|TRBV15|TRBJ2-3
TGTGCCACCTCCCGGGACAGGGTGTATACGCAGTATTTT
CATSRDRVYTQYF
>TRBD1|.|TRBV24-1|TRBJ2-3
TGTGCCACCAGTGATCCAGAGGGACAGACGATAACAGATACGCAGTATTTT
CATSDPEGQTITDTQYF
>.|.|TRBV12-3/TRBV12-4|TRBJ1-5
TGTGCCAGCAGAACAGGGCTTGGTAGTGCTCAGCCCCAGCATTTT
CASRTGLGSAQPQHF
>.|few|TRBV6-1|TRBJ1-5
TGTGCCATCCCTGGGGAGCCCCAGCATTTT
CAIPGEPQHF
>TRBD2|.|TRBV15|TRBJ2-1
TGTGCCACCAGCAGAGGGGTAGCGGGAGAATTCGGTGAGCAGTTCTTC
CATSRGVAGEFGEQFF
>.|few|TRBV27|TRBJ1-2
TGTGCCAGCAGCAAATCGGGACGGATCTATGGCTACACCTTC
CASSKSGRIYGYTF
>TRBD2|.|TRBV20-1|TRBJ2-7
TGCAGTGCTACGGGGGGCTCCTACGAGCAGTACTTC
CSATGGSYEQYF
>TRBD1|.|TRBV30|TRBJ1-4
TGTGCCTGGGGCGCAGGGACAGGCGGCACACTGTTTTTT
CAWGAGTGGTLFF
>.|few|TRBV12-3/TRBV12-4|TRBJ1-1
TGTGCCAGCAGTTTGGGGACGATGAACACTGAAGCTTTCTTT
CASSLGTMNTEAFF
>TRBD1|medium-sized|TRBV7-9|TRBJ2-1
TGTGCCAGCAGCTTCCGACAGGGTCCTTACAATGAGCAGTTCTTC
CASSFRQGPYNEQFF
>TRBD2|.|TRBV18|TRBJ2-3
TGTGCCAGCTCACCGGGCGGGAGGGCAAATACGCAGTATTTT
CASSPGGRANTQYF
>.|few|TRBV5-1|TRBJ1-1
TGCGCCAGCAGCTTGGGAATTACGAGAGAGAGTTTGTCTTTCTTT
CASSLGITRESLSFF
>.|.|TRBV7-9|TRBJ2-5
TGTGCCAGTCGGTGGATTGGCGAGACCCAGTACTTC
CASRWIGETQYF
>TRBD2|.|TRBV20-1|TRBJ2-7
TGCAGTGCTCCCCTAGCGGGAGAGACCTACGAGCAGTACTTC
CSAPLAGETYEQYF
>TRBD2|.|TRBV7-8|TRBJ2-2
TGTGCCAGCAGCTGGGAGCGGGGAGCGGCGGGAGCCGGGGAGCTGTTTTTT
CASSWERGAAGAGELFF
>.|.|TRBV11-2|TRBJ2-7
TGTGCCAGCAGCTTCGCGTACGAGCAGTACTTC
CASSFAYEQYF
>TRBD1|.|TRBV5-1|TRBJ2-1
TGCGCCAGCAGTTGGGACAGCACCCCTGAGCAGTTCTTT
CASSWDSTPEQFF
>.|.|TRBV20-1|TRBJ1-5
TGCAGTGCTAGAGGGTTACTGGGGGAGGCGAGCAATCAGCCCCAGCATTTT
CSARGLLGEASNQPQHF
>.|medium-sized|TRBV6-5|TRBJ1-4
TGTGCCAGCAGTTACTATTTGGGACAAAGGCTTCAAAAACTGTTTTTT
CASSYYLGQRLQKLFF
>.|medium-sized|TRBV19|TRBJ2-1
TGTGCCAGTAGTCGAGGCAATGAGCAGTTCTTC
CASSRGNEQFF
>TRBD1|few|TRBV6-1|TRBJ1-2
TGTGCCAGCAGTCGGACAGGGGATAATGGCTACACCTTC
CASSRTGDNGYTF
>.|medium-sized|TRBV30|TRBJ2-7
TGTGCCTGGAGTAGGGGATGGGACGAGCAGTACTTC
CAWSRGWDEQYF
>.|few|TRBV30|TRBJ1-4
TGTGCCTGGAGCCACAATGAAAAACTGTTTTTT
CAWSHNEKLFF
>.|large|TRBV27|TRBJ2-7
TGTGCCAGCACAGACAACTCCTACGAGCAGTACTTC
CASTDNSYEQYF
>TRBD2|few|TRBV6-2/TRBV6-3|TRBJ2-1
TGTGCCAGCAGTTACTCCCTAGCGGGAGGTCCGAGCTCCTACAATGAGCAGTTCTTC
CASSYSLAGGPSSYNEQFF
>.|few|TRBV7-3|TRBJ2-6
TGTGCCAGCAGCTTAATTCCTGCGGGGGCTTTCTCTGGGGCCAACGTCCTGACTTTC
CASSLIPAGAFSGANVLTF
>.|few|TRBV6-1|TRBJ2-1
TGTGCCAGCAGTGTGTCCGGTGGGCCCCCCTACAATGAGCAGTTCTTC
CASSVSGGPPYNEQFF
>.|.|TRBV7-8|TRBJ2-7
TGTGCCAGCAGCTTAGGAGTTCTGGTCGAGCAGTACTTC
CASSLGVLVEQYF
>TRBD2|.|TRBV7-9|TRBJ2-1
TGTGCCAGCAGCCCCAGGACGGGCGGGGGAATAGGGGATGAGCAGTTCTTC
CASSPRTGGGIGDEQFF
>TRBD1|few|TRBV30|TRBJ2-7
TGTGCCTGGTCCGGGACAGGGATATGGGAGCAGTACTTC
CAWSGTGIWEQYF
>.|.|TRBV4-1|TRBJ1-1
TGCGCCAGCAGCCAAGGGGTTTTGGAAGCTTTCTTT
CASSQGVLEAFF
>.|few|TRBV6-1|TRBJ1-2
TGTGCCAGCAGTGAATTCGGCGTGCGGGGGGGGTATGGCTACACCTTC
CASSEFGVRGGYGYTF
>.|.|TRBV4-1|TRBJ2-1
TGCGCCAGCAGCCAAGAGGCGGCCACCTACAATGAGCAGTTCTTC
CASSQEAATYNEQFF
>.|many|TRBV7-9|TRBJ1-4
TGTGCCAGCAGCTCCGGACCTGACTCCGATGCAACTAATGAAAAACTGTTTTTT
CASSSGPDSDATNEKLFF
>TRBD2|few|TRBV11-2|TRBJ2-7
TGTGCCAGCAGCACTAGCGGGGGGGCTGACGAGCAGTACTTC
CASSTSGGADEQYF
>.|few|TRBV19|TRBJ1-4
TGTGCCAGTAGTCCCGGAGGCGAAAAACTGTTTTTT
CASSPGGEKLFF
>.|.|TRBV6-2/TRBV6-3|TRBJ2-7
TGTGCCAGCAGTTACCGTTCTAGCATTCTCTCCTACGAGCAGTACTTC
CASSYRSSILSYEQYF
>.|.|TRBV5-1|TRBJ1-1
TGCGCCAGCAGCCTCGCGGGCGGTTACACTGAAGCTTTCTTT
CASSLAGGYTEAFF
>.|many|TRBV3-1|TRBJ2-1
TGTGCCAGCAGCCAACCCTTTGGTGAGCAGTTCTTC
CASSQPFGEQFF
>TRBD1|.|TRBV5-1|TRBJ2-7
TGCGCCAGCAGCTTCCGGGACAGGGGGAAGTACGAGCAGTACTTC
CASSFRDRGKYEQYF
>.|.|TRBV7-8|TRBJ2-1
TGTGCCAGCAGCCCAACGGGGGCGAGGTGCAATGAGCAGTTCTTC
CASSPTGARCNEQFF
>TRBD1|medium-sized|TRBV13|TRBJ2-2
TGTGCCAGCAGCTTAAGAGACAGGGAGCACACCGGGGAGCTGTTTTTT
CASSLRDREHTGELFF
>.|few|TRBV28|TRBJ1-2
TGTGCCAGCAGTCCCATGGGGGAGAACTATGGCTACACCTTC
CASSPMGENYGYTF
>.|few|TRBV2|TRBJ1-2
TGTGCCAGCAGCCCCGTGGGGGGGGGCAGCGATGGCTACACCTTC
CASSPVGGGSDGYTF
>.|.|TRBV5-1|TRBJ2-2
TGCGCCAGCAGCGCCAGGGGTCACGGGGAGCTGTTTTTT
CASSARGHGELFF
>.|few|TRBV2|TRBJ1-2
TGTGCCAGCAGCTCAGGGGCGGCCTATGGCTACACCTTC
CASSSGAAYGYTF
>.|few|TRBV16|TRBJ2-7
TGTGCCAGCAGCCAAGCAGGTTCTTCCTACGAGCAGTACTTC
CASSQAGSSYEQYF
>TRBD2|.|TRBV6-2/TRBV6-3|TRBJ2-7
TGTGCCGGGGGGGGTCAGGGCGAGCAGTACTTC
CAGGGQGEQYF
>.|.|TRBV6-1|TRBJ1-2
TGTGCCAGCAGCTCCGGTGGGAGCAGACACTATGGCTACACCTTC
CASSSGGSRHYGYTF
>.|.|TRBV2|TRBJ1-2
TGTGCCAGCAGTGCGGCGAATGCCTATGGCTACACCTTC
CASSAANAYGYTF
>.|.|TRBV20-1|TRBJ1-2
TGCAGTGCCACAGGAAACTATGGCTACACCTTC
CSATGNYGYTF
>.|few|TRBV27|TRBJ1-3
TGTGCCAGCAGTTCATTCTATGGAAACACCATATATTTT
CASSSFYGNTIYF